This T cell receptor beta chain was sequenced during a study of T-cell reconstitution after alpha-beta-depleted transplantation in children. Unique molecular identifiers were built into the TCRbeta library. TCRdb processed the PCR reads anew with MiXCR; each CDR3 protein has one entry. The sample includes some 500,000 distinct CDR3 sequences, around 16% of them seen just once. Germline CDR1 reads MNHNS; CDR2 reads SASEGT. The CDR3 is 12 residues long. V was pared by 7 bases and J by 7 bases, with 13 bases between. This sample comprised PBMCs from the stem cell graft donor, obtained from the stem cell graft. The J gene is TRBJ1-1, the V gene TRBV6-1; D is ambiguous. The TCR was taken from a human donor who donated a stem cell graft to a child with acute lymphoblastic leukemia. CDR3 protein: CASTLTPVEAFF. CDR3 DNA sequence: TGTGCCAGCACCCTGACCCCCGTTGAAGCTTTCTTT.